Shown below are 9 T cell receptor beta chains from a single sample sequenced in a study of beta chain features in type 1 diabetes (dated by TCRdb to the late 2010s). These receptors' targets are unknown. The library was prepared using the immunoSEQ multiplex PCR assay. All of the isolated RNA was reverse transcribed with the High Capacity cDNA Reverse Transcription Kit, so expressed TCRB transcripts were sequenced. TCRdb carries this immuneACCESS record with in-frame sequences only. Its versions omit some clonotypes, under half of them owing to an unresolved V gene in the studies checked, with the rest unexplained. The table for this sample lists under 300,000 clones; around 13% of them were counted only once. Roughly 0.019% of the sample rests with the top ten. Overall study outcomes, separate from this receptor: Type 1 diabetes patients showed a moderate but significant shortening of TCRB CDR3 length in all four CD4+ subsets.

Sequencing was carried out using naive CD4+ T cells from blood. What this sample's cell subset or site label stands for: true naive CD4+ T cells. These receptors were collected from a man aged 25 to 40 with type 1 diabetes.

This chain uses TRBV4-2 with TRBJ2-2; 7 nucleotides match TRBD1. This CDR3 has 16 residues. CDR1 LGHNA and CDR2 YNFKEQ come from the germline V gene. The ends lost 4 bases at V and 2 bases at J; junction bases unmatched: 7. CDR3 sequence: CASSRTGTENTGELFF. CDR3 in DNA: TGTGCCAGCAGCCGAACCGGGACAGAAAACACCGGGGAGCTGTTTTTT.

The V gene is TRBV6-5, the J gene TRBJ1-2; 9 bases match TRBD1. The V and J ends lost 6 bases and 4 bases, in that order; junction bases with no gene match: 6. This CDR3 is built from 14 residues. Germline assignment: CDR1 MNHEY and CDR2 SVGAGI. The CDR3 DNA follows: TGTGCCAGCAGCACACCGGGACAGGGCTATGGCTACACCTTC. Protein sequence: CASSTPGQGYGYTF.

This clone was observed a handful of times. DNA for the CDR3: TGCGCCAGCAGCCTCCGGACAGGGGGCTACAATGAGCAGTTCTTC. Its translation is CASSLRTGGYNEQFF. This chain joins TRBV5-1 and TRBJ2-1, with 10 positions matching TRBD1. The CDR3 is 15 residues long. Germline CDR1 reads SGHRS; CDR2 reads YFSETQ. J lost 3 bases, V lost 4 bases, and 4 bases had no gene match.

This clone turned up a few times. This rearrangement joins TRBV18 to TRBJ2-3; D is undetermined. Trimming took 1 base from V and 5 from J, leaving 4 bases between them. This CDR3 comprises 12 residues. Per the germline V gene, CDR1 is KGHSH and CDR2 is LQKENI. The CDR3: CASSPRLDTQYF. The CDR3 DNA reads TGTGCCAGCTCACCACGGCTAGATACGCAGTATTTT.

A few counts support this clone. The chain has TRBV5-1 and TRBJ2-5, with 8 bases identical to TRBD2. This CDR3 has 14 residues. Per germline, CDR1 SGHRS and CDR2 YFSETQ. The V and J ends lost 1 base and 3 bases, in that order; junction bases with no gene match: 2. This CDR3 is CASSLRAGEETQYF. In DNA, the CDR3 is TGCGCCAGCAGCTTGAGAGCGGGAGAAGAGACCCAGTACTTC.

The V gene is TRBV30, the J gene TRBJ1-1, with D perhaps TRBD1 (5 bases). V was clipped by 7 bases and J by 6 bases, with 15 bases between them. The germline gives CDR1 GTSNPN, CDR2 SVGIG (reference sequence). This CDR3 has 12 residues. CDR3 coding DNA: TGTGCCTTTATTGGGCAGGGCCCTGAAGCTTTCTTT. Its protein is CAFIGQGPEAFF.

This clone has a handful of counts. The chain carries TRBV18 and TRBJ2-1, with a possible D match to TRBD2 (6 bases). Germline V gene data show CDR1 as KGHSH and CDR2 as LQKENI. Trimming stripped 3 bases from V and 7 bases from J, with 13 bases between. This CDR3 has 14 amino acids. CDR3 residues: CASSPGLWGNEQFF. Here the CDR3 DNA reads TGTGCCAGCTCACCGGGACTTTGGGGTAATGAGCAGTTCTTC.

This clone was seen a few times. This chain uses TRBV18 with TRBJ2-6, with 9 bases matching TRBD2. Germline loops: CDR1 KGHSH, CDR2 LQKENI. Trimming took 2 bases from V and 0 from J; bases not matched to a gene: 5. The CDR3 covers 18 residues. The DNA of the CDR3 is TGTGCCAGCTCACCAACGGCTAGCGGGGTCTCTGGGGCCAACGTCCTGACTTTC. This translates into CASSPTASGVSGANVLTF.

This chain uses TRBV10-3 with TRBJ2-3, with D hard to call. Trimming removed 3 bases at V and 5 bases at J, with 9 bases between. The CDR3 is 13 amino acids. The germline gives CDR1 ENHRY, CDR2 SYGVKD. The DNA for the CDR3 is TGTGCCATCAGTGACGGGTCCGTAGATACGCAGTATTTT. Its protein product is CAISDGSVDTQYF.